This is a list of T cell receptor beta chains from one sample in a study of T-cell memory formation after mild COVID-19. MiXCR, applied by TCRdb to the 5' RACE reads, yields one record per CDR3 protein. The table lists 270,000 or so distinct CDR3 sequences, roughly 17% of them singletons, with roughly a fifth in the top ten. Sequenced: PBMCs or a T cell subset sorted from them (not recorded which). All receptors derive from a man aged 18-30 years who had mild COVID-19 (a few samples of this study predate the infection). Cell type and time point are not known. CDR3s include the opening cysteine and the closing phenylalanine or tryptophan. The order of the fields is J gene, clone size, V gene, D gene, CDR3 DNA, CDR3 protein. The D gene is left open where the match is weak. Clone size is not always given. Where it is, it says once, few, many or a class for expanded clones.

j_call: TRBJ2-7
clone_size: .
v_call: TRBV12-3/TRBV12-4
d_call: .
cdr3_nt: TGTGCCAGCAGTTTAGTACGGAGGAGCTACGAGCAGTACTTC
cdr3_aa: CASSLVRRSYEQYF

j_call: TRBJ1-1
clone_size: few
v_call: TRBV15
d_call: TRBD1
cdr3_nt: TGTGCCACCAGCCGCCGACAGGGACAAGCTTTCTTT
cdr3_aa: CATSRRQGQAFF

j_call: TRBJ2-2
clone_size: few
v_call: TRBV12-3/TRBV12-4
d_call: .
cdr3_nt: TGTGCCAGCAGTTTATCGGGATGGGGCAGGGACTACACCGGGGAGCTGTTTTTT
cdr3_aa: CASSLSGWGRDYTGELFF

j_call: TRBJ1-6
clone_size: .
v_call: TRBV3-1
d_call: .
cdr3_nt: TGTGCCAGCAGGAAACCGGATTCACCCCTCCACTTT
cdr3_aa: CASRKPDSPLHF

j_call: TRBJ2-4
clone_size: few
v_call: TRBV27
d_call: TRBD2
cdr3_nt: TGTGCCAGCAGTCCCGGGTTAGCGGGGGCTCTAGCCAAAAACATTCAGTACTTC
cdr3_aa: CASSPGLAGALAKNIQYF

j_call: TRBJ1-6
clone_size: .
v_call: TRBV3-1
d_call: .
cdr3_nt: TGTGCCAGCAGCCAAGACGCGGGGATCTCACCCCTCCACTTT
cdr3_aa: CASSQDAGISPLHF

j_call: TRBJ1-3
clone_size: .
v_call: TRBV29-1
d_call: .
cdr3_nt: TGCAGCGTTGTAAAGGAGTCGGACGGAAACACCATATATTTT
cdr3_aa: CSVVKESDGNTIYF

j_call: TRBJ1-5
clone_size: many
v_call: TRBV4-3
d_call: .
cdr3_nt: TGCGCCAGCAGCCTTAGCGCAGTTAGCAATCAGCCCCAGCATTTT
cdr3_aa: CASSLSAVSNQPQHF

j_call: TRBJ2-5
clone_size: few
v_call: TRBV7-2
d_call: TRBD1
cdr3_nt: TGTGCCAGCAGCTCACAGGGGCTTCAAGAGACCCAGTACTTC
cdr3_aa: CASSSQGLQETQYF

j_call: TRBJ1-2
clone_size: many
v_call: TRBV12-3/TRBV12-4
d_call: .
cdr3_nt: TGTGCCAGCAGTTCCCCGGGATATGGCTACACCTTC
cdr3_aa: CASSSPGYGYTF

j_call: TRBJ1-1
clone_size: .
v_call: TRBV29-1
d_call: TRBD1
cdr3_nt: TGCAGCGTTGTAACCCGGGACAGGGGGCACACTGAAGCTTTCTTT
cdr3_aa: CSVVTRDRGHTEAFF

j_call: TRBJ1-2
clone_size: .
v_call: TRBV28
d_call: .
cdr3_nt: TGTGCCAGCAGGGGAACATCAGTAGTCTATGGCTACACCTTC
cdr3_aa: CASRGTSVVYGYTF

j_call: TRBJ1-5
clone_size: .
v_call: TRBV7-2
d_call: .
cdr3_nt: TGTGCCAGCAGCGAAAATCCGGCCCCCCAGCCCCAGCATTTT
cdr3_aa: CASSENPAPQPQHF

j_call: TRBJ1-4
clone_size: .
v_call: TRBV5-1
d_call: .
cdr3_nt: TGCGCCAGCAGCCCGGAGGAACACGGTAATGAAAAACTGTTTTTT
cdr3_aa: CASSPEEHGNEKLFF

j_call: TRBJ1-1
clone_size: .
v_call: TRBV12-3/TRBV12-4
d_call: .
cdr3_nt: TGTGCCAGCAGTTTTTACACTGAAGCTTTCTTT
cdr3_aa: CASSFYTEAFF

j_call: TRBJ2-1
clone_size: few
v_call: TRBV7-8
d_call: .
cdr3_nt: TGTGCCAGCAGCAAACGGGAAAGCTCCTACAATGAGCAGTTCTTC
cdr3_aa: CASSKRESSYNEQFF